This TCR beta chain is drawn from a study of shared clonotypes between healthy human individuals. Study-wide results and caveats: In this cohort, only blood was sampled, and tissue repertoires likely differ.

The V gene lost 0 bases and the J gene lost 1 base, with 2 bases spanning the gap. This CDR3 contains 14 residues. Germline CDR1 and CDR2: SGDLS and YYNGEE. For this clone: What it binds is not known. The sample has other DNA sequences that encode this CDR3 too.

Sequencing was performed with immunoSEQ multiplex PCR; in TCRdb, only in-frame clones are kept and a portion is missing. Here the sample spans 2.3 million or so clones, more than 85% being singletons. It was into CD45RA+ naive and CD45RA-negative memory subsets that the CD4+ cells were split. The chain employs TRBV9 and TRBJ2-6; D is unclear. Sequenced sample: naive CD4+ T cells from PBMCs. Sample subset: CD45RA+ positively selected. The clonotype originates from a man aged 18 to 29 in good health. Some clones in this sample may be carry-over from other donors' samples. The CDR3 DNA follows: TGTGCCAGCAGCGTAGTTTCTGGGGCCAACGTCCTGACTTTC. It translates to CASSVVSGANVLTF. The full variable domain, rest sourced from reference TRBV9 and TRBJ2-6, is DSGVTQTPKHLITATGQRVTLRCSPRSGDLSVYWYQQSLDQGLQFLIQYYNGEERAKGNILERFSAQQFPDLHSELNLSSLELGDSALYFCASSVVSGANVLTFGAGSRLTVL.